The 8 T cell receptor beta chains in this list originate from one sample, sequenced in a study of T-cell memory formation after mild COVID-19. TCRdb analysed the 5' RACE reads with MiXCR anew, one entry per CDR3 protein. The sample includes about 300,000 distinct CDR3 sequences, roughly 19% of them seen just once. Sequenced material: PBMCs or a T cell subset sorted from them (not recorded which). Receptors originate from a man aged 18 to 30 who had mild COVID-19 (a few samples of this study predate the infection). Cell type and time point are not known.

In this sample, this clonotype turned up a few times. The rearrangement uses TRBV15 and TRBJ2-7; D tentatively fits TRBD1 or TRBD2 (5 bases each). The CDR3 runs to 14 residues. CDR1 LNHNV and CDR2 YYDKDF come from the germline V gene (reference sequence). V dropped 0 bases and J dropped 4 bases, with 10 bases sitting between them. CDR3 protein: CATSREGTIYEQYF. The CDR3 DNA follows: TGTGCCACCAGCAGAGAAGGGACGATTTACGAGCAGTACTTC.

V and J are TRBV6-6 and TRBJ1-5; D is perhaps TRBD1 (6 bases). The V gene lost 5 bases and the J gene lost 6 bases, with 14 bases spanning the gap. Germline V lookup: CDR1 MNHNY, CDR2 SVGAGI (reference sequence). This CDR3 comprises 14 residues. The CDR3 DNA reads as TGTGCCAGCAGTCAGGGGTTTGGTGGTCAGCCCCAGCATTTT. This gives the protein CASSQGFGGQPQHF.

This clonotype appeared a few times. The chain couples TRBV10-2 to TRBJ2-7, with a possible D match to TRBD2 (5 bases). Deletions cut 5 bases from V and 0 bases from J, with 11 bases between. Germline CDR1 reads WSHSY; CDR2 reads SAAADI. This CDR3 comprises 14 residues. The chain's CDR3 is CASSRGRDSYEQYF. The DNA of the CDR3 is TGCGCCAGCAGTCGCGGACGGGACTCCTACGAGCAGTACTTC.

The chain is built from TRBV6-6 and TRBJ1-5; tentative D call: TRBD1 (6 bases). V gave up 5 bases and J gave up 0 bases, with 11 bases separating them. The CDR3 runs 15 residues. From germline, CDR1 is MNHNY and CDR2 SVGAGI (reference sequence). The CDR3 protein is CASSPHRDSNQPQHF. The CDR3, as DNA: TGTGCCAGCAGTCCCCACAGGGATAGCAATCAGCCCCAGCATTTT.

V and J are TRBV7-7 and TRBJ2-6; D not resolved. V was pared by 5 bases and J by 0 bases, with 11 bases between. The CDR3 has 16 amino acids. CDR1 and CDR2 (germline): SSHAT, FNYEAQ (reference sequence). This CDR3 is CASSPSLSSGANVLTF. The CDR3 DNA follows: TGTGCCAGCAGCCCCAGTCTCAGCTCTGGGGCCAACGTCCTGACTTTC. Based on the CDR3 plus reference TRBV7-7 and TRBJ2-6, the full variable domain is GAGVSQSPRYKVTKRGQDVTLRCDPISSHATLYWYQQALGQGPEFLTYFNYEAQPDKSGLPSDRFSAERPEGSISTLTIQRTEQRDSAMYRCASSPSLSSGANVLTFGAGSRLTVL.

The chain carries TRBV3-1 and TRBJ1-2; 7 bases map to TRBD1. Trimming took 1 base from V and 4 from J; bases not matched to a gene: 3. Per the germline V gene, CDR1 is LGHDT and CDR2 is YNNKEL (reference sequence). This CDR3 contains 14 residues. CDR3: CASSQVRGAYGYTF. In DNA form, the CDR3 reads TGTGCCAGCAGCCAAGTCAGGGGGGCCTATGGCTACACCTTC.

V is TRBV29-1 and J is TRBJ1-2; D ambiguous. This CDR3 spans 13 amino acids. V was cut by 3 bases and J by 0 bases, with 8 bases left in between. Germline V CDR1 and CDR2: SQVTM, ANQGSEA. Written as DNA, the CDR3 is TGCAGCGTTGATTTACCGGCTAACTATGGCTACACCTTC. It codes for CSVDLPANYGYTF.

This rearrangement joins TRBV19 to TRBJ1-2; 12 bases fit TRBD1. The junction had 14 bases not matched to a gene; V was cut back by 5 bases and J by 4 bases. There are 18 residues in the CDR3. From germline, CDR1 is LNHDA and CDR2 SQIVND (reference sequence). The CDR3 loop reads CASSSPGQGANRRYGYTF. CDR3 nucleotides: TGTGCCAGTAGTTCTCCGGGACAGGGGGCGAATAGACGCTATGGCTACACCTTC.